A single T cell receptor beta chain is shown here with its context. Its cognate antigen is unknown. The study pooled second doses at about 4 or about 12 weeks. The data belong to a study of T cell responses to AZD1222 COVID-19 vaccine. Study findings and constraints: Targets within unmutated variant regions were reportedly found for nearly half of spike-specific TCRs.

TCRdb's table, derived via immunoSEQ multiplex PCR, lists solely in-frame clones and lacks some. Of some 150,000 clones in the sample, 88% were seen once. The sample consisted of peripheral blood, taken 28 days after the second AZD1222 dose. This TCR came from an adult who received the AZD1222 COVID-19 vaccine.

This CDR3 reads CASSLAAGALTNTDTQYF. The CDR3 nucleotides read TGCGCCAGCAGCTTAGCAGCGGGGGCCCTAACGAACACAGATACGCAGTATTTT. The chain uses TRBV5-1 and TRBJ2-3; TRBD2 agrees at 8 bases. The germline gives CDR1 SGHRS, CDR2 YFSETQ. The CDR3 runs to 18 residues. The V and J ends lost 2 bases and 2 bases, in that order; junction bases with no gene match: 13.